This entry lists 24 T cell receptor beta chains sequenced from one sample in a study of T cell responses to AZD1222 COVID-19 vaccine. TCRdb keeps only in-frame clones here, not all; method: immunoSEQ multiplex PCR. The profile shows 100,000 to 150,000 clones, under 90% of them singletons. The sample here was peripheral blood, taken on day 0 of AZD1222 vaccination. The receptors stem from an adult in good health.

The chain links TRBV30 to TRBJ1-1, with D maybe TRBD1 (6 bases). The germline gives CDR1 GTSNPN, CDR2 SVGIG (reference sequence). This CDR3 comprises 15 residues. V was clipped by 1 base and J by 6 bases, with 18 bases between them. The CDR3 reads CAWSGTAPSGAEAFF. The CDR3 DNA reads as TGTGCCTGGAGTGGGACAGCCCCTTCGGGGGCTGAAGCTTTCTTT.

This chain connects TRBV10-3 to TRBJ1-5; D is unresolved. The V and J ends lost 11 bases and 3 bases respectively, with 17 bases between them. The V gene's germline CDR1 is ENHRY and CDR2 SYGVKD. The CDR3 has 14 residues. CDR3 residues: CASGKGSDNQPQHF. The CDR3 DNA sequence: TGTGCCTCCGGGAAGGGATCTGACAATCAGCCCCAGCATTTT.

This rearrangement joins TRBV19 to TRBJ1-4, with 10 bases fitting TRBD1. The CDR3 covers 15 residues. Germline CDR1 and CDR2: LNHDA and SQIVND (reference sequence). V shed 2 bases and J 8 bases; nucleotides not matched to a gene: 5. This CDR3 is CASSIRGQGIEKLFF. The CDR3 bases are TGTGCCAGTAGTATACGGGGACAGGGGATCGAAAAACTGTTTTTT.

The V call is TRBV5-1, the J call TRBJ2-1; TRBD2 might be the D (6 bases). CDR1 and CDR2 (germline): SGHRS, YFSETQ. The CDR3 sequence is 16 residues long. The V end was cut by 7 bases, the J end by 0 bases, with 17 bases between. CDR3 nucleotide sequence: TGCGCCAGCCGCCAGCTTGGGGGGAGCTCCTACAATGAGCAGTTCTTC. Its translation is CASRQLGGSSYNEQFF. The entire variable domain, with the rest obtained from reference TRBV5-1 and TRBJ2-1, is as follows: KAGVTQTPRYLIKTRGQQVTLSCSPISGHRSVSWYQQTPGQGLQFLFEYFSETQRNKGNFPGRFSGRQFSNSRSEMNVSTLELGDSALYLCASRQLGGSSYNEQFFGPGTRLTVL.

V and J are TRBV5-4 and TRBJ2-3; TRBD1 or TRBD2 may be the D gene (7 bases each). The CDR3 extends over 16 amino acids. The V gene lost 4 bases and the J gene lost 2 bases, with 17 bases spanning the gap. Germline CDR1 reads SGHNT; CDR2 reads YYREEE (reference sequence). DNA for the CDR3: TGTGCCAGCAGCCGGAGGGGGCGGGAGATCACAGATACGCAGTATTTT. As protein: CASSRRGREITDTQYF.

The chain links TRBV28 to TRBJ2-7; 9 bases line up with TRBD1. The CDR3 contains 13 residues. Germline CDR1 is MDHEN and CDR2 is SYDVKM. The V segment lost 8 bases and the J segment 5 bases; nucleotides outside the gene matches: 7. The CDR3 reads CASEPGQGNEQYF. CDR3 coding DNA: TGTGCCAGCGAACCGGGACAGGGAAACGAGCAGTACTTC.

This clone was seen once. CDR3 DNA sequence: TGTGCCAGCAGTTTCCTGGGGGGACGACGAAACACCATATATTTT. It yields the protein CASSFLGGRRNTIYF. The chain links TRBV28 to TRBJ1-3; D is perhaps TRBD1 (5 bases). Between the trimmed V and J ends, which lost 3 bases and 5 bases, there was a span of 14 bases. Germline-derived CDR1 and CDR2 are MDHEN and SYDVKM. The CDR3 sequence is 15 residues long.

In the case of this clone: A read error may produce the germline difference seen at one junction end. The CDR3 loop is CASSLAGSYNSPLHF. The CDR3 bases are TGTGCCAGCAGTTTGGCTGGCTCCTATAATTCACCCCTCCACTTT. The chain has TRBV5-4 and TRBJ1-6; D ambiguous. The CDR3 sequence is 15 residues long. Germline CDR1 SGHNT, CDR2 YYREEE (reference sequence).

V usage is TRBV6-5 and J usage is TRBJ2-5, with a tentative D call TRBD1 (6 bases). Per germline, CDR1 MNHEY and CDR2 SVGAGI. The V end lost 3 bases, the J end lost 1 base, and 12 bases lay between the germline ends. The CDR3 is 15 residues long. This chain's CDR3 is CASSYGDTSQETQYF. The CDR3 DNA is TGTGCCAGCAGTTATGGGGACACCTCCCAAGAGACCCAGTACTTC.

CDR3 coding DNA: TGTGCCGTCATGAGGGGACTGAGCTACGAGCAGTACTTC. Amino acids: CAVMRGLSYEQYF. The chain joins TRBV28 to TRBJ2-7, with D tentatively TRBD2 (6 bases). V gave up 11 bases and J gave up 3 bases, with 17 bases separating them. There are 13 residues in the CDR3. CDR1 and CDR2 (germline): MDHEN, SYDVKM.

This sequence joins TRBV28 and TRBJ1-5; TRBD1 matches 11 bases. The V gene's germline CDR1 is MDHEN and CDR2 SYDVKM. V lost 6 bases, J lost 7 bases, and 8 bases stayed unmatched. CDR3 size: 15 residues. The CDR3: CASSRTGGRGQPQHF. CDR3 bases: TGTGCCAGCAGCCGGACAGGGGGCAGAGGGCAGCCCCAGCATTTT.

The V gene is TRBV24-1, the J gene TRBJ2-5; 11 nucleotides agree with TRBD2. The CDR3 covers 16 residues. CDR1 is KGHDR and CDR2 is SFDVKD in the germline V gene. V shed 2 bases and J 2 bases; nucleotides not matched to a gene: 3. CDR3 coding DNA: TGTGCCACCAGTGATTGGGGGACTAGCGGACAAGAGACCCAGTACTTC. The encoded protein is CATSDWGTSGQETQYF.

The chain has TRBV5-1 and TRBJ2-6; a weak D match, TRBD1 (6 bases). CDR1 is SGHRS, CDR2 YFSETQ, per germline. The CDR3 has 15 residues. Trimming took off 4 bases at V and 0 bases at J, with 8 bases between the two ends. CDR3 DNA: TGCGCCAGCAGCCTGGACAGCTCTGGGGCCAACGTCCTGACTTTC. Translation gives CASSLDSSGANVLTF.

This chain joins TRBV5-1 and TRBJ2-1; 12 bases line up with TRBD2. Trimming took 5 bases from V and 8 from J; bases not matched to a gene: 8. CDR3 length: 15 residues. CDR1 and CDR2 from the germline V gene are SGHRS and YFSETQ. Written as DNA, the CDR3 is TGCGCCAGCAGAAGACTAGCGGGGGATGGGGATGAGCAGTTCTTC. It codes for CASRRLAGDGDEQFF.

This clone has just one count. The chain has TRBV27 and TRBJ2-2; D unclear. Trimming took off 3 bases at V and 5 bases at J, with 13 bases between the two ends. Germline V gene lookup returns CDR1 MNHEY and CDR2 SMNVEV (reference sequence). CDR3 length: 15 residues. The CDR3 reads CASSFVLSGTGELFF. CDR3 in DNA: TGTGCCAGCAGTTTTGTCCTATCGGGTACCGGGGAGCTGTTTTTT.

This clone was counted only a few times. The chain employs TRBV27 and TRBJ1-1, with no clear D. Germline CDR1 is MNHEY and CDR2 is SMNVEV (reference sequence). This CDR3 spans 14 amino acids. Trimming removed 4 bases from V and 0 bases from J, with 9 bases in between. The CDR3 DNA sequence: TGTGCCAGCAGTTCCCCTGGACTGAACACTGAAGCTTTCTTT. Translating gives CASSSPGLNTEAFF.

This clone is a singleton in its sample. The chain carries TRBV28 and TRBJ1-2, with unresolved D. Germline-derived CDR1 and CDR2 are MDHEN and SYDVKM. With 4 bases removed from V and 5 bases from J, the gap between germline ends came to 8 bases. This CDR3 contains 12 residues. The CDR3 loop reads CASSSDLYGYTF. The CDR3 nucleotides read TGTGCCAGCAGTTCCGATTTATATGGCTACACCTTC.

V usage is TRBV30 and J usage is TRBJ2-5; D may be TRBD1 or TRBD2 (5 bases each). V was pared by 0 bases and J by 4 bases, with 15 bases between. Germline CDR1 and CDR2: GTSNPN and SVGIG (reference sequence). This CDR3 spans 15 amino acids. CDR3 DNA sequence: TGTGCCTGGAGTGTAAGCGTCCAGAGGGGAGAGACCCAGTACTTC. It is translated as CAWSVSVQRGETQYF. The complete variable domain, with remaining parts taken from reference TRBV30 and TRBJ2-5, reads SQTIHQWPATLVQPVGSPLSLECTVEGTSNPNLYWYRQAAGRGLQLLFYSVGIGQISSEVPQNLSASRPQDRQFILSSKKLLLSDSGFYLCAWSVSVQRGETQYFGPGTRLLVL.

J is TRBJ1-4 and V is TRBV7-9; D not certain. The V end lost 5 bases, the J end lost 0 bases, and 10 bases lay between the germline ends. Germline CDR1 and CDR2: SEHNR and FQNEAQ (reference sequence). This CDR3 contains 15 residues. CDR3 sequence (DNA): TGTGCCAGCAGCCCAACACAAGCAACTAATGAAAAACTGTTTTTT. It is translated as CASSPTQATNEKLFF.

The chain carries TRBV23-1 and TRBJ2-5; the match to TRBD2 covers 7 bases. TRBV23-1 counts as an open reading frame of uncertain function. There are 15 residues in the CDR3. J lost 5 bases, V lost 5 bases, and 11 bases had no gene match. The CDR3 coding sequence is TGCGCCAGCAGTTGCTGGGGCGGGAGTGGGGAGACCCAGTACTTC. This translates into CASSCWGGSGETQYF.

V usage is TRBV28 and J usage is TRBJ1-5, with 7 bases matching TRBD1. Germline V lookup: CDR1 MDHEN, CDR2 SYDVKM. Trimming cost V 4 bases and J 2 bases; bases outside gene matches: 8. CDR3 length: 16 residues. The CDR3 bases are TGTGCCAGCAGTTCGATGACAGGGATGCGCAATCAGCCCCAGCATTTT. As protein: CASSSMTGMRNQPQHF.

The chain is built from TRBV2 and TRBJ2-5, with TRBD1 identical over 7 bases. The germline V gene encodes CDR1 SNHLY and CDR2 FYNNEI. CDR3 length: 15 amino acids. After removal of 4 bases from V and 0 bases from J, the junction contained 5 bases not matched to a gene. CDR3 nucleotides: TGTGCCAGCAGTGTACAGGGGAAGTACCAAGAGACCCAGTACTTC. It yields the protein CASSVQGKYQETQYF.

The chain has TRBV2 and TRBJ2-1; maybe TRBD1 (6 bases). The CDR3 sequence is 12 residues long. Germline loops: CDR1 SNHLY, CDR2 FYNNEI. V was cut by 5 bases and J by 9 bases, with 11 bases left in between. The CDR3 sequence is CASSRTVGEQFF. CDR3 nucleotide sequence: TGTGCCAGCAGTCGGACAGTGGGTGAGCAGTTCTTC.

The chain employs TRBV4-1 and TRBJ2-3; 14 bases line up with TRBD2. This CDR3 has 15 amino acids. CDR1 is MGHRA and CDR2 is YSYEKL in the germline V gene. With V trimmed by 6 bases and J by 6 bases, 5 bases remained unmatched. The CDR3 coding sequence is TGCGCCAGCAGGTGGACTAGCGGGGGGCGGGATACGCAGTATTTT. Translated: CASRWTSGGRDTQYF.